These T cell receptor beta chains were read from a single sample in a study of T cell responses to AZD1222 COVID-19 vaccine. Profiled with immunoSEQ multiplex PCR; TCRdb holds only in-frame clones, not every one. The sample includes 80,000 or so clones, nearly 90% of them seen just once. The sequences come from peripheral blood, collected on day 0 of AZD1222 vaccination. These receptors originate from an adult in good health. Each CDR3 is given with its conserved first and last residue. D genes are given only for firm matches. Clone size is given for some rows only: seen once, a few or many times, or a class if the clone is expanded.

J | size | D | V | CDR3 | DNA
TRBJ2-7 | . | . | TRBV7-8 | CASSLEGSYYEQYF | TGTGCCAGCAGCTTAGAAGGGAGTTACTACGAGCAGTACTTC
TRBJ1-1 | . | . | TRBV5-8 | CASSSSWDTEAFF | TGTGCCAGCAGCTCGTCGTGGGACACTGAAGCTTTCTTT
TRBJ2-1 | . | . | TRBV27 | CASSLYRTHNEQFF | TGTGCCAGCAGTTTATATAGGACCCACAATGAGCAGTTCTTC
TRBJ2-3 | . | . | TRBV11-3 | CASSFGQTDTQYF | TGTGCCAGCAGCTTCGGACAGACAGATACGCAGTATTTT
TRBJ2-7 | once | TRBD1 | TRBV18 | CASSAGQVAYEQYF | TGTGCCAGCTCAGCGGGACAGGTCGCCTACGAGCAGTACTTC
TRBJ1-6 | . | . | TRBV9 | CASSVVPRTSPLHF | TGTGCCAGCAGCGTAGTCCCAAGAACTTCACCCCTCCACTTT
TRBJ1-5 | . | TRBD1 | TRBV18 | CASSPGQDSNQPQHF | TGTGCCAGCTCACCAGGACAGGATAGCAATCAGCCCCAGCATTTT
TRBJ1-6 | . | TRBD1 | TRBV19 | CAACMGTANSPLHF | TGTGCCGCTTGCATGGGGACAGCCAATTCACCCCTCCACTTT
TRBJ1-2 | few | . | TRBV11-3 | CASSSLPTGGYTF | TGTGCCAGCAGCTCCCTTCCTACAGGTGGCTACACCTTC
TRBJ1-5 | . | . | TRBV6-2/TRBV6-3 | CASSPSGRVGQPQHF | TGTGCCAGCAGCCCCAGCGGCAGGGTCGGTCAGCCCCAGCATTTT
TRBJ1-5 | . | . | TRBV4-3 | CASSQSPGLKPQHF | TGCGCCAGCAGCCAATCACCGGGGTTGAAGCCCCAGCATTTT
TRBJ1-3 | . | . | TRBV5-1 | CASSLYVGQIFSGNTIYF | TGCGCCAGCAGCTTGTATGTTGGACAGATTTTCTCTGGAAACACCATATATTTT
TRBJ2-1 | . | TRBD2 | TRBV14 | CASKGLADPQGASEQFF | TGTGCCAGCAAGGGACTAGCGGACCCTCAAGGAGCTAGTGAGCAGTTCTTC
TRBJ2-7 | . | TRBD2 | TRBV3-1/TRBV3-2 | CASSYLPGTSGRPYYEQYF | TGTGCCAGCAGCTACCTCCCCGGGACTAGCGGGAGGCCTTACTACGAGCAGTACTTC
TRBJ1-4 | . | . | TRBV30 | CAWRGVGGLNEKLFF | TGTGCCTGGAGGGGCGTGGGCGGACTAAATGAAAAACTGTTTTTT
TRBJ1-2 | . | . | TRBV4-3 | CASSQEQRNYGYTF | TGCGCCAGCAGCCAAGAACAGAGAAACTATGGCTACACCTTC
TRBJ1-5 | once | . | TRBV21-1 | CASSKDEGRAVGQPQHF | TGTGCCAGCAGCAAAGATGAGGGCAGGGCGGTCGGCCAGCCCCAGCATTTT
TRBJ1-5 | . | . | TRBV4-2 | CASSQGRDSNQPQHF | TGTGCCAGCAGCCAAGGCAGGGATAGCAATCAGCCCCAGCATTTT
TRBJ1-2 | . | TRBD1 | TRBV4-2 | CASSQDRQGASGYTF | TGTGCCAGCAGCCAAGATCGTCAGGGGGCCTCTGGCTACACCTTC
TRBJ2-3 | . | TRBD2 | TRBV4-3 | CASSQEPSGNTQYF | TGCGCCAGCAGCCAAGAGCCTAGCGGGAATACGCAGTATTTT
TRBJ1-2 | . | . | TRBV27 | CASSFDIGQNYGYTF | TGTGCCAGCAGTTTTGACATTGGGCAAAACTATGGCTACACCTTC
TRBJ1-1 | . | . | TRBV6-2/TRBV6-3 | CASSYVRLNTEAFF | TGTGCCAGCAGTTACGTGCGGCTGAACACTGAAGCTTTCTTT
TRBJ2-1 | . | . | TRBV30 | CAWSPMTAALGDEQFF | TGTGCCTGGAGCCCCATGACAGCGGCCCTTGGGGATGAGCAGTTCTTC
TRBJ2-1 | . | . | TRBV19 | CASSISNNEQFF | TGTGCCAGTAGTATATCCAACAATGAGCAGTTCTTC
TRBJ2-7 | . | . | TRBV11-2 | CASSRLRSSYEQYF | TGTGCCAGCAGCCGACTGAGAAGCTCCTACGAGCAGTACTTC
TRBJ1-4 | . | . | TRBV5-1 | CASSLGTVEKLFF | TGCGCCAGCAGCTTGGGGACAGTTGAAAAACTGTTTTTT
TRBJ1-6 | . | . | TRBV5-6 | CASSFAGNPYSPLHF | TGTGCCAGCAGCTTTGCAGGGAACCCGTATTCACCCCTCCACTTT
TRBJ2-1 | few | . | TRBV15 | CATSREVRGGNEQFF | TGTGCCACCAGCAGAGAAGTAAGGGGGGGCAATGAGCAGTTCTTC
TRBJ2-7 | . | . | TRBV30 | CAWNLDNRSREQYF | TGTGCCTGGAATCTAGATAACAGGAGCCGCGAGCAGTACTTC
TRBJ1-1 | . | TRBD1 | TRBV5-1 | CASSLLTGGTTEAFF | TGCGCCAGCAGCTTGTTGACAGGGGGCACCACTGAAGCTTTCTTT
TRBJ1-4 | . | TRBD1 | TRBV14 | CASSQGTAGGEEKLFF | TGTGCCAGCAGCCAGGGGACCGCAGGGGGCGAGGAAAAACTGTTTTTT
TRBJ1-1 | . | . | TRBV4-1 | CASSQGGVTEAFF | TGCGCCAGCAGCCAAGGGGGCGTCACTGAAGCTTTCTTT
TRBJ2-2 | . | . | TRBV7-8 | CASSPRPTGELFF | TGTGCCAGCAGCCCTCGCCCCACCGGGGAGCTGTTTTTT
TRBJ2-6 | . | . | TRBV19 | CASSPQASGANVLTF | TGTGCCAGTAGTCCCCAGGCCTCTGGGGCCAACGTCCTGACTTTC
TRBJ1-1 | . | . | TRBV2 | CASSLDSAGTEAFF | TGTGCCAGCAGTTTAGACAGCGCGGGTACTGAAGCTTTCTTT
TRBJ1-4 | . | . | TRBV2 | CASSGGREKLFF | TGTGCCAGCAGTGGGGGGCGGGAAAAACTGTTTTTT
TRBJ2-7 | . | . | TRBV7-9 | CASSSPAGKVYEQYF | TGTGCCAGCAGCTCACCCGCCGGGAAGGTCTACGAGCAGTACTTC
TRBJ2-1 | few | TRBD1 | TRBV18 | CASSPGRGSYNEQFF | TGTGCCAGCTCACCAGGCAGGGGGTCCTACAATGAGCAGTTCTTC
TRBJ2-1 | . | TRBD2 | TRBV19 | CASSRTSGLSYNEQFF | TGTGCCAGTAGTAGGACTAGCGGACTCTCCTACAATGAGCAGTTCTTC
TRBJ2-2 | . | TRBD2 | TRBV4-1 | CASSQAPAGPTGELFF | TGCGCCAGCAGCCAAGCCCCAGCGGGGCCCACCGGGGAGCTGTTTTTT
TRBJ1-1 | . | TRBD1 | TRBV7-8 | CASSLGDRRNTEAFF | TGTGCCAGCAGCTTAGGGGACAGGAGAAACACTGAAGCTTTCTTT
TRBJ2-1 | few | TRBD2 | TRBV3-1/TRBV3-2 | CASSQEGGLAGGLLVNNEQFF | TGTGCCAGCAGCCAAGAAGGCGGACTAGCGGGAGGGCTTTTAGTCAACAATGAGCAGTTCTTC
TRBJ1-5 | . | TRBD1 | TRBV6-5 | CASSLGQINQPQHF | TGTGCCAGCAGTTTGGGACAGATCAATCAGCCCCAGCATTTT
TRBJ2-7 | once | TRBD2 | TRBV20-1 | CSASRGLAGGDGEQYF | TGCAGTGCTAGTAGGGGCCTAGCGGGAGGGGACGGCGAGCAGTACTTC
TRBJ2-7 | . | . | TRBV21-1 | CASSTLASLAGVTYEQYF | TGTGCCAGCAGCACCTTGGCGAGCCTAGCGGGAGTTACCTACGAGCAGTACTTC
TRBJ1-1 | . | . | TRBV2 | CASSESEGGSEAFF | TGTGCCAGCAGTGAATCAGAGGGGGGCTCTGAAGCTTTCTTT
TRBJ2-5 | . | . | TRBV14 | CASSQVNGGILSQYF | TGTGCCAGCAGCCAAGTTAACGGTGGTATTTTGTCCCAGTACTTC
TRBJ1-4 | . | . | TRBV7-2 | CASSLGGHNNEKLFF | TGTGCCAGCAGCTTAGGTGGTCACAATAATGAAAAACTGTTTTTT
TRBJ2-1 | . | TRBD2 | TRBV6-5 | CASSPSGRAGNEQFF | TGTGCCAGCAGTCCTAGCGGGAGGGCCGGGAATGAGCAGTTCTTC
TRBJ1-2 | . | TRBD1 | TRBV7-2 | CASSLSDRGRVDGYTF | TGTGCCAGCAGCTTATCGGACAGGGGGCGGGTGGATGGCTACACCTTC
TRBJ1-5 | . | . | TRBV19 | CASSIEGGSGNQPQHF | TGTGCCAGTAGTATAGAAGGCGGGAGCGGCAATCAGCCCCAGCATTTT
TRBJ1-1 | . | TRBD1 | TRBV30 | CAWSHRGTEAFF | TGTGCCTGGAGTCACAGGGGAACTGAAGCTTTCTTT
TRBJ1-5 | . | . | TRBV27 | CASRGTMAQPQHF | TGTGCCAGCAGGGGGACAATGGCGCAGCCCCAGCATTTT
TRBJ1-2 | . | . | TRBV6-5 | CASSPGTEYGYTF | TGTGCCAGCAGTCCCGGGACGGAGTATGGCTACACCTTC
TRBJ1-2 | . | . | TRBV18 | CASSPLDGAYYGYTF | TGTGCCAGCTCACCATTGGACGGGGCCTACTATGGCTACACCTTC
TRBJ1-4 | . | TRBD1 | TRBV18 | CASSLMTGDNEKLFF | TGTGCCAGCTCACTGATGACAGGGGATAATGAAAAACTGTTTTTT
TRBJ2-2 | . | TRBD2 | TRBV11-1 | CASSLASGVNTGELFF | TGTGCCAGCAGCTTAGCTAGCGGGGTGAACACCGGGGAGCTGTTTTTT
TRBJ1-1 | . | . | TRBV3-1/TRBV3-2 | CASSHRQGRNEAFF | TGTGCCAGCAGCCATCGACAAGGGAGGAATGAAGCTTTCTTT
TRBJ1-1 | few | TRBD1 | TRBV12-5 | CASGRGTAGTEAFF | TGTGCTAGTGGCCGCGGGACAGCCGGCACTGAAGCTTTCTTT
TRBJ1-1 | once | . | TRBV7-9 | CASSLGEVAGNTEAFF | TGTGCCAGCAGCTTAGGTGAGGTGGCAGGGAACACTGAAGCTTTCTTT